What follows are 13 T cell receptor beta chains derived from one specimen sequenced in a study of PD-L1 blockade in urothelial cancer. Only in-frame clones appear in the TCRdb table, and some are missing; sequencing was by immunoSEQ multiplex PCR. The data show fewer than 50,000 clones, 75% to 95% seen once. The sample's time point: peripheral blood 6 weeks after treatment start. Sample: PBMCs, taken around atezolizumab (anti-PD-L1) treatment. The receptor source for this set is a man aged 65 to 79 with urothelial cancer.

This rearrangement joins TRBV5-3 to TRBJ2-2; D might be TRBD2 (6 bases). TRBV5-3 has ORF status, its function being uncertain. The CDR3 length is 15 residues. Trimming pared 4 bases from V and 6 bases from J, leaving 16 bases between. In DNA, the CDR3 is TGTGCCAGAAGCCCTAGCGCAGGGACGGCCGGGGAGCTGTTTTTT. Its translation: CARSPSAGTAGELFF.

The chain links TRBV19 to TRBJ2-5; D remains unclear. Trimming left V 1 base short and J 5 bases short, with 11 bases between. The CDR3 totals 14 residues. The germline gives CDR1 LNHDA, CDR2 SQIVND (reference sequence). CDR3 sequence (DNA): TGTGCCAGTAGTATAGCGGGTACGGATGAGACCCAGTACTTC. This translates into CASSIAGTDETQYF.

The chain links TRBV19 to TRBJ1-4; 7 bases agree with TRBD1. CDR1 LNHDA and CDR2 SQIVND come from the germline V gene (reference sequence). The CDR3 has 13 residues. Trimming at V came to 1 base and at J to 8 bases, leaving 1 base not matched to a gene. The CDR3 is CASSIARGEKLFF. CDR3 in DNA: TGTGCCAGTAGTATAGCCAGGGGGGAAAAACTGTTTTTT.

The CDR3 region is CASNGREAEKLFF. CDR3 DNA: TGTGCCAGCAATGGCAGAGAGGCTGAAAAACTGTTTTTT. V is TRBV28 and J is TRBJ1-4; no firm D call. Trimming left V 7 bases short and J 7 bases short, with 13 bases between. This CDR3 has 13 residues. Germline V CDR1 and CDR2: MDHEN, SYDVKM.

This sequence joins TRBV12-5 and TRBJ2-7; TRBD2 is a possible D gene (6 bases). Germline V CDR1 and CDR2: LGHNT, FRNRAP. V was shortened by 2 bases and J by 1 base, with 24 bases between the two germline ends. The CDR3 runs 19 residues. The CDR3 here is CASGLMQGRTRGGSYEQYF. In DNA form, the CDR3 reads TGTGCTAGTGGTTTGATGCAGGGTAGAACGCGTGGAGGGTCCTACGAGCAGTACTTC.

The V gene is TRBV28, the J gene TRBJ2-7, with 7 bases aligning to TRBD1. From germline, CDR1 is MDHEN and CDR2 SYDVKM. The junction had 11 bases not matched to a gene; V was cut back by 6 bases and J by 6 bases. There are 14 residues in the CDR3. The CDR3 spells CASSYDQRDSEQYF. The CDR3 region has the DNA TGTGCCAGCAGCTACGACCAGAGGGACAGCGAGCAGTACTTC. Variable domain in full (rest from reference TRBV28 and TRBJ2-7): DVKVTQSSRYLVKRTGEKVFLECVQDMDHENMFWYRQDPGLGLRLIYFSYDVKMKEKGDIPEGYSVSREKKERFSLILESASTNQTSMYLCASSYDQRDSEQYFGPGTRLTVT.

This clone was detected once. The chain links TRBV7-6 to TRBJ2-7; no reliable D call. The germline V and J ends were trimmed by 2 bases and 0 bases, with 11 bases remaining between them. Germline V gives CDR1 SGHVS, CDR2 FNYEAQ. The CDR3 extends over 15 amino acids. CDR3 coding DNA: TGTGCCAGCAGCTTAAATGACAAAACCTCCTACGAGCAGTACTTC. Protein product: CASSLNDKTSYEQYF. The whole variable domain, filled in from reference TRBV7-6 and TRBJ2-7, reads GAGVSQSPRYKVTKRGQDVALRCDPISGHVSLYWYRQALGQGPEFLTYFNYEAQQDKSGLPNDRFSAERPEGSISTLTIQRTEQRDSAMYRCASSLNDKTSYEQYFGPGTRLTVT.

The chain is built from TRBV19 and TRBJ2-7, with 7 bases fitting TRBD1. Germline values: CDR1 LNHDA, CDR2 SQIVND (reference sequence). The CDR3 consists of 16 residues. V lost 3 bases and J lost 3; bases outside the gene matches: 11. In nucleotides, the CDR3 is TGTGCCAGTAGTATTAGGAGAACAGGGGTAAACTACGAGCAGTACTTC. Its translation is CASSIRRTGVNYEQYF.

The CDR3 sequence is CASSLDVSGRSEQYF. The DNA of the CDR3 is TGCGCCAGCAGCTTAGACGTTAGCGGGAGAAGCGAGCAGTACTTC. This sequence joins TRBV5-1 and TRBJ2-7; 9 bases are a match to TRBD2. The germline V gene has CDR1 SGHRS and CDR2 YFSETQ. The CDR3 length is 15 residues. J was trimmed by 6 bases and V by 2 bases; bases with no gene match: 9.

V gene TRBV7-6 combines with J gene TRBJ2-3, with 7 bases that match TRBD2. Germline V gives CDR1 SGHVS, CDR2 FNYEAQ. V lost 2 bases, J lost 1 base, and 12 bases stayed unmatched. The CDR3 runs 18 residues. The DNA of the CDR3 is TGTGCCAGCAGCTTACTGGCGGGAGAGGCTAGGGGCACAGATACGCAGTATTTT. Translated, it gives CASSLLAGEARGTDTQYF. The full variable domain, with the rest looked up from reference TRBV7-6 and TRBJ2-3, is GAGVSQSPRYKVTKRGQDVALRCDPISGHVSLYWYRQALGQGPEFLTYFNYEAQQDKSGLPNDRFSAERPEGSISTLTIQRTEQRDSAMYRCASSLLAGEARGTDTQYFGPGTRLTVL.

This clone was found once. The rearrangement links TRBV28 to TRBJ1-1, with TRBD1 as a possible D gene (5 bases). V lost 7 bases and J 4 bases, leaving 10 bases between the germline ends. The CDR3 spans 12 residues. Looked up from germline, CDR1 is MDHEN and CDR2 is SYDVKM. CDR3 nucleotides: TGTGCCAGCAAGCGGGGGATCACTGAAGCTTTCTTT. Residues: CASKRGITEAFF.

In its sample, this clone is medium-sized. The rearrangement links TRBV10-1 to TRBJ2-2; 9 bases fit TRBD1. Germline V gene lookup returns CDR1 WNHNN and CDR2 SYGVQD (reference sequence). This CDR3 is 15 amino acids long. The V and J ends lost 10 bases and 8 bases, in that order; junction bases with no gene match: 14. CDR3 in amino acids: CATVPGQGKGGELFF. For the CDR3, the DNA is TGCGCCACCGTCCCGGGACAGGGAAAAGGGGGGGAGCTGTTTTTT.

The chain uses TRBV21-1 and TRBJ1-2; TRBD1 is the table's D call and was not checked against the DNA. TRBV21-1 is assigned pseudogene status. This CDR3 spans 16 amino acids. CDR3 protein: CASSARTGTGGIGYTF. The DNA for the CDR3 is TGTGCCAGCAGCGCCCGGACCGGGACAGGGGGCATTGGCTACACCTTC.